These 5 T cell receptor beta chains share one sample of origin, sequenced in a study of shared clonotypes between healthy human individuals. TCRdb keeps only in-frame clones here, not all; method: immunoSEQ multiplex PCR. Altogether 2 million to 2.5 million clones are present, 90% to 96% being singletons, with the ten largest covering around 0.13%. Sequencing was performed on naive CD4+ T cells sorted from blood. Subset meaning: CD45RA+ positively selected. These receptors were collected from a man aged 18 to 29 in good health.

Only one count was recorded for this clone. The V call is TRBV18, the J call TRBJ1-1; 8 bases fit TRBD1. The CDR3 sequence is 12 residues long. The germline gives CDR1 KGHSH, CDR2 LQKENI. After removal of 1 base from V and 11 bases from J, the junction contained 3 bases not matched to a gene. This CDR3 reads CASSPRDRYAFF. CDR3 in DNA: TGTGCCAGCTCACCACGGGACAGGTATGCTTTCTTT.

The chain uses TRBV5-4 and TRBJ2-2; 8 nucleotides line up with TRBD2. J was trimmed by 5 bases and V by 0 bases; bases with no gene match: 9. Germline V CDR1 and CDR2: SGHNT, YYREEE (reference sequence). There are 17 residues in the CDR3. The CDR3 region has the DNA TGTGCCAGCAGCTTGGTGGCGGGGGGTTCGATAACCGGGGAGCTGTTTTTT. Amino acids: CASSLVAGGSITGELFF.

The genes are TRBV7-2 and TRBJ1-2, with TRBD1 matching over 8 bases. CDR1 and CDR2 (germline): SGHTA, FQGNSA. The CDR3 is 15 amino acids. After removal of 1 base from V and 8 bases from J, the junction contained 9 bases not matched to a gene. For the CDR3, the DNA is TGTGCCAGCAGCTTAGACTTAGGACAGGGAGGAGGCTACACCTTC. Translating gives CASSLDLGQGGGYTF.

The chain employs TRBV6-5 and TRBJ1-3, with D maybe TRBD1 (6 bases). This CDR3 is built from 13 residues. Trimming left V 7 bases short and J 3 bases short, with 10 bases between. CDR1 MNHEY and CDR2 SVGAGI come from the germline V gene. CDR3 coding DNA: TGTGCCAGCAAGGGGGGCGGTGGAAACACCATATATTTT. Protein: CASKGGGGNTIYF.

The genes are TRBV11-2 and TRBJ2-3, with D uncertain. The CDR3 totals 14 residues. Trimming cost V 0 bases and J 2 bases, with 6 bases left between them. Germline CDR1 reads SGHAT; CDR2 reads FQNNGV. The CDR3 reads CASSLDRTTDTQYF. The CDR3 DNA reads as TGTGCCAGCAGCTTAGACAGAACCACAGATACGCAGTATTTT.